The source of this T cell receptor (beta chain) is a study of T cell responses to AZD1222 COVID-19 vaccine (dated by TCRdb to the early 2020s). Background on the whole study: TCR sequencing was performed for more than 230 trial participants, of whom some 200 were given two doses of AZD1222 and 26 were given two doses of MenACWY control vaccine. Trial participants were enrolled by age into 18-55, 56-69 and 70-plus year subgroups, with roughly 160, 29 and 62 TCR-sequenced participants respectively.

General study outcomes and caveats: In the small 56-69-year group, the increase in depth fell short of significance, most likely because of low power. A significant rise in spike-specific TCR breadth and depth was observed after two AZD1222 doses relative to day 0 and relative to MenACWY recipients. Most participants were white British and females outnumbered males, and the authors suggested that clonal diversity may have been underestimated. The whole spike protein was spanned by vaccine-associated CD4 TCRs, and dominant responses were seen in regions 160-218 and 743-854. Reportedly, close to half of the unique spike-specific TCRs recognized epitopes lying outside the regions that are mutated in the B.1.351 and B.1.1.7 variants. Only 5 to 7 AZD1222 recipients were SARS-CoV-2 seropositive at baseline, limiting conclusions about previously exposed vaccinees. No day 14 peak-response samples were available, so repertoires were characterized only after the peak T cell response.

The CDR3 regions of human TCRbeta chains were analyzed by immunosequencing. In the authors' own workflow: Repertoire TCRs were matched against a reference library of SARS-CoV-2-specific TCRs generated with the MIRA antigen-specificity platform. Breadth was defined as the fraction of unique TCRs that were SARS-CoV-2-associated. Depth was defined as the fraction of total T cells that were SARS-CoV-2-associated. Each spike-specific TCR was assigned to its reactive spike region and to a CD4 or CD8 class using the MIRA data. Log10-transformed breadth and depth values were compared by one-way ANOVA with Sidak's multiple comparisons tests. TCRdb took over this immuneACCESS table, retaining in-frame rearrangements with V and J assigned. Such tables are incomplete; in checked studies, under half of the missing clones stem from an unresolved V gene, and the remainder is unexplained. V and J calls plus clone size are reproduced from that table; the DNA served to infer D and trimming. Counted in this sample were approximately 150,000 clones; roughly 88% of them appeared once. The top ten constitute roughly 2% of the sample.

Note on this clone: Its antigen specificity is not known. Base quality data are lacking; no much larger clone is found one base away.

Sample time point, as interpreted from the label and publication: about 28 days (+/-7) after the second vaccine dose. Because spike-specific TCR depth and breadth did not differ between the two schedules, AZD1222 recipients who got a second dose at roughly 4 weeks were pooled with those who got a second dose at roughly 12 weeks. Samples from vaccinated people were obtained from the UK trials COV001 and COV002, which included a single-blind randomized controlled phase 2/3 trial of AZD1222 (ChAdOx1 nCoV-19) in healthy adults. For TCRbeta chain sequencing, PBMC samples were collected from trial participants at day 0 and at day 28 after the second dose. The CDR3, cysteine through phenylalanine, is 15 amino acids long. CDR3 DNA only is kept here, 45 bases in frame from base 1. Looking up the germline V gene (reference sequence) yields CDR1 LGHDT and CDR2 YNNKEL. Trimming costs V 3 bases and J 3 bases, and their ends lie 11 bases apart.

The source of this sequence is an adult who received the AZD1222 COVID-19 vaccine. The material sequenced was peripheral blood, taken 28 days after the second AZD1222 dose. The chain joins TRBV3-1 (or the pseudogene TRBV3-2) to TRBJ2-2; the D gene could be TRBD1 or TRBD2, each one agreeing over 5 bases. The CDR3 region: CASSQRDGYTGELFF. The bases read TGTGCCAGCAGCCAGAGGGACGGATACACCGGGGAGCTGTTTTTT.